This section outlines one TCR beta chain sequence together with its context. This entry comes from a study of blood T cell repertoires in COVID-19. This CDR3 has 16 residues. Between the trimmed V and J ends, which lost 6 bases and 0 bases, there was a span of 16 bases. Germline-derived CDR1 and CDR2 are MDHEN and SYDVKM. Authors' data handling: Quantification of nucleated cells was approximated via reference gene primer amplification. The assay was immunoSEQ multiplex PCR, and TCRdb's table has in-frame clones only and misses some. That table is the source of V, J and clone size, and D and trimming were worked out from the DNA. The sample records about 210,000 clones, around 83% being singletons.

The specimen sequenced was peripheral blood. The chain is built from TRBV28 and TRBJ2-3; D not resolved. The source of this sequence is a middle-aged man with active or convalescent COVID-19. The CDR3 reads CASRAPAAGSTDTQYF. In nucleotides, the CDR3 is TGTGCCAGCAGGGCTCCAGCCGCAGGAAGCACAGATACGCAGTATTTT.